Below, 3 T cell receptor beta chains from the same sample are listed, as sequenced in a study of blood T cell repertoires in COVID-19. Clones were sequenced by immunoSEQ multiplex PCR, and TCRdb holds only the in-frame ones, with some missing. The profile shows roughly 130,000 clones, roughly 80% of them singletons. What was sequenced was peripheral blood. Source of these receptors: a woman in her 70s with COVID-19, enrolled during active disease.

V gene TRBV28 combines with J gene TRBJ2-3; 8 nucleotides line up with TRBD2. V trimming: 1 base; J trimming: 2 bases; junction bases outside the gene matches: 5. The CDR3 spans 16 residues. Looked up from germline, CDR1 is MDHEN and CDR2 is SYDVKM. The CDR3 DNA follows: TGTGCCAGCAGTTTATCCGGGACTAGGGACACAGATACGCAGTATTTT. It specifies CASSLSGTRDTDTQYF.

This chain uses TRBV5-5 with TRBJ1-3; D uncertain. V was cut by 4 bases and J by 0 bases, with 5 bases left in between. The CDR3 covers 13 residues. Per germline, CDR1 SGHKS and CDR2 YYEKEE (reference sequence). This CDR3 is CASSPSSGNTIYF. CDR3 sequence (DNA): TGTGCCAGCAGCCCTAGCTCTGGAAACACCATATATTTT.

This chain uses TRBV3-1 (or the pseudogene TRBV3-2) with TRBJ2-3; TRBD2 matches 8 bases. CDR1 is LGHDT, CDR2 YNNKEL, per germline (reference sequence). The V gene end was trimmed by 1 base and the J gene end by 2 bases; junction bases not matched to a gene: 11. The CDR3 extends over 18 amino acids. The CDR3 coding sequence is TGTGCCAGCAGCCAAGGGCCGAGCGGGGGCACCTCCACAGATACGCAGTATTTT. Protein sequence: CASSQGPSGGTSTDTQYF.